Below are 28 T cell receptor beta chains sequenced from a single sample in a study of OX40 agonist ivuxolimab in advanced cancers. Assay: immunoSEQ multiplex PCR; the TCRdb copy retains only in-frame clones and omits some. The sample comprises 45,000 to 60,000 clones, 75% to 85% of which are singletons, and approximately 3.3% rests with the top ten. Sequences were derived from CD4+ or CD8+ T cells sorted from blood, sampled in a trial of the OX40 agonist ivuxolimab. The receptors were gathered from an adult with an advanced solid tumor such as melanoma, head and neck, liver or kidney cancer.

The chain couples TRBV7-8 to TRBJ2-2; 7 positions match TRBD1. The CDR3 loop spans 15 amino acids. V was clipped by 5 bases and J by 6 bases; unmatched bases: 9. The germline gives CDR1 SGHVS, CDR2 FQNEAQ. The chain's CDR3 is CASSRDRVQSGELFF. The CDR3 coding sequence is TGTGCCAGCAGCCGTGACAGGGTTCAGTCCGGGGAGCTGTTTTTT.

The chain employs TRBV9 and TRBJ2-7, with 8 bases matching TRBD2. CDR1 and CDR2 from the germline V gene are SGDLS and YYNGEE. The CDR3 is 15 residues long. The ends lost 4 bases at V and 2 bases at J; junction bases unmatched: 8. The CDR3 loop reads CASSPSGGAPYEQYF. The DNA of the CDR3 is TGTGCCAGCAGCCCCTCGGGAGGGGCCCCCTACGAGCAGTACTTC. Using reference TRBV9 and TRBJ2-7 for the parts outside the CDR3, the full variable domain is DSGVTQTPKHLITATGQRVTLRCSPRSGDLSVYWYQQSLDQGLQFLIQYYNGEERAKGNILERFSAQQFPDLHSELNLSSLELGDSALYFCASSPSGGAPYEQYFGPGTRLTVT.

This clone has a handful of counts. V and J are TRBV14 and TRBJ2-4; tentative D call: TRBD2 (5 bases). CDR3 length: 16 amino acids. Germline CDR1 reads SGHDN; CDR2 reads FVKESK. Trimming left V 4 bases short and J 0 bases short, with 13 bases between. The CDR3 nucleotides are TGTGCCAGCAGCCTGGACTCTCGACTAGCCAAAAACATTCAGTACTTC. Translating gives CASSLDSRLAKNIQYF. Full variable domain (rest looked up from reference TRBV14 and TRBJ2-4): EAGVTQFPSHSVIEKGQTVTLRCDPISGHDNLYWYRRVMGKEIKFLLHFVKESKQDESGMPNNRFLAERTGGTYSTLKVQPAELEDSGVYFCASSLDSRLAKNIQYFGAGTRLSVL.

The CDR3, as DNA: TGTGCCAGCTCACCCGAATCGACAGAGAACACTGAAGCTTTCTTT. This sequence encodes CASSPESTENTEAFF. This chain uses TRBV18 with TRBJ1-1; a possible D gene is TRBD1 (5 bases). Germline-derived CDR1 and CDR2 are KGHSH and LQKENI. V dropped 3 bases and J dropped 1 base, with 12 bases sitting between them. CDR3 length equals 15 residues.

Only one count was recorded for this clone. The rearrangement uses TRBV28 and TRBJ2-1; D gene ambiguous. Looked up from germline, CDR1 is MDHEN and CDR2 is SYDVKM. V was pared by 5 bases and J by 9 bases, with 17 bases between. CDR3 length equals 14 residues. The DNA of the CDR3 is TGTGCCAGCAGTCGGCTAGTAGGTTTGTCTGAGCAGTTCTTC. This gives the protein CASSRLVGLSEQFF.

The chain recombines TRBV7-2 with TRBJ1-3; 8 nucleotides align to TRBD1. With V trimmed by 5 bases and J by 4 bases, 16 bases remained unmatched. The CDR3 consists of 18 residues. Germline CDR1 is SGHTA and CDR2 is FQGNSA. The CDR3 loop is CASSLTLNGQGAGNTIYF. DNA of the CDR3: TGTGCCAGCAGCCTAACCCTAAACGGACAGGGTGCGGGAAACACCATATATTTT.

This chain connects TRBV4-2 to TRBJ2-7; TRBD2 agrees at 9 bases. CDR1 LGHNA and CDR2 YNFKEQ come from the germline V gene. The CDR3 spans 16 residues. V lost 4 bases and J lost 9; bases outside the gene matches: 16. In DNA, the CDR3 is TGTGCCAGCAGCCCCTTGGGCCCTAGCGGGATAGATGGGCAGTACTTC. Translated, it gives CASSPLGPSGIDGQYF.

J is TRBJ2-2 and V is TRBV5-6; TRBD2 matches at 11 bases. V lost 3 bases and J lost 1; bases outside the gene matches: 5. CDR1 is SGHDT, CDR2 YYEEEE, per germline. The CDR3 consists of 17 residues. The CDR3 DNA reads TGTGCCAGCAGCTCCTTTACTAGCGGGAGGAACACCGGGGAGCTGTTTTTT. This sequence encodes CASSSFTSGRNTGELFF. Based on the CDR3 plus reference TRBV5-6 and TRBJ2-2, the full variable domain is DAGVTQSPTHLIKTRGQQVTLRCSPKSGHDTVSWYQQALGQGPQFIFQYYEEEERQRGNFPDRFSGHQFPNYSSELNVNALLLGDSALYLCASSSFTSGRNTGELFFGEGSRLTVL.

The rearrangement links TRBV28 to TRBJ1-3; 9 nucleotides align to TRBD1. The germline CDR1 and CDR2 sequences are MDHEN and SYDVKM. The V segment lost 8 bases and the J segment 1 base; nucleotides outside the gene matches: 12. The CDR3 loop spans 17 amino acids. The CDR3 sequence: CASSGGQGPISGNTIYF. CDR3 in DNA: TGTGCCAGCTCCGGGGGACAGGGACCTATATCTGGAAACACCATATATTTT.

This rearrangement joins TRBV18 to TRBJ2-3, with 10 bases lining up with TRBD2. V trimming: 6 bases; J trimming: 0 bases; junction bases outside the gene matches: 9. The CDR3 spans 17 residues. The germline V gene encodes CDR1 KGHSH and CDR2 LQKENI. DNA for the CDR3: TGTGCCAGCTCGCGAAAAACTAGCGGGGCTAGCACAGATACGCAGTATTTT. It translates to CASSRKTSGASTDTQYF.

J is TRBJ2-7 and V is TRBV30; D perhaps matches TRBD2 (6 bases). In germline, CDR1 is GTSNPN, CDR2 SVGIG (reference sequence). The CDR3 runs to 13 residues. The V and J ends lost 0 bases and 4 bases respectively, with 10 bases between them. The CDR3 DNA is TGTGCCTGGAGTGTACTTCGGGGGTACGAGCAGTACTTC. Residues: CAWSVLRGYEQYF.

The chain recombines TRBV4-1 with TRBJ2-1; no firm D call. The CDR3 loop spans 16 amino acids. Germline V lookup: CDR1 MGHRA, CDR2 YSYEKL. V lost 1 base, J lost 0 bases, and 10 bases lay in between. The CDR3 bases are TGCGCCAGCAGCCAAGGGTATGGTGGCTCCTACAATGAGCAGTTCTTC. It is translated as CASSQGYGGSYNEQFF.

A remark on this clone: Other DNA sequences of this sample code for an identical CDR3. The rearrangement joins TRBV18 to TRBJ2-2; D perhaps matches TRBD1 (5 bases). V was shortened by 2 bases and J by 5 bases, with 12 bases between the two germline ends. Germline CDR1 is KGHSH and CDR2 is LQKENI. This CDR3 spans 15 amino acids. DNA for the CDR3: TGTGCCAGCTCACCATGGCAGGGTGATACCGGGGAGCTGTTTTTT. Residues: CASSPWQGDTGELFF.

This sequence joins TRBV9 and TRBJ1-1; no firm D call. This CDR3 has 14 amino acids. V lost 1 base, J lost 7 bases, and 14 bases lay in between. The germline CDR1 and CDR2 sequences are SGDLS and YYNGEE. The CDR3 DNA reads TGTGCCAGCAGCGTAAGTCCAGGTAGAAATGAAGCTTTCTTT. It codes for CASSVSPGRNEAFF.

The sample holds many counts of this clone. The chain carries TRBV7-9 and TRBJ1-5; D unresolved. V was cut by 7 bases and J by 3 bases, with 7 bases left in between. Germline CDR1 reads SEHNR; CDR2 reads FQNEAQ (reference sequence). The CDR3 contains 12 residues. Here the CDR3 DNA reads TGTGCCAGCAACGTTGACAATCAGCCCCAGCATTTT. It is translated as CASNVDNQPQHF.

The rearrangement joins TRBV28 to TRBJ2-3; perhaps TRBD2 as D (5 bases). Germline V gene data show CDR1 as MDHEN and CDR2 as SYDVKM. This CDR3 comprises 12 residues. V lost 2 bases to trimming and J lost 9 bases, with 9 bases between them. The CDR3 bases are TGTGCCAGCAGTTTAACTAGGCTGACGCAGTATTTT. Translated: CASSLTRLTQYF.

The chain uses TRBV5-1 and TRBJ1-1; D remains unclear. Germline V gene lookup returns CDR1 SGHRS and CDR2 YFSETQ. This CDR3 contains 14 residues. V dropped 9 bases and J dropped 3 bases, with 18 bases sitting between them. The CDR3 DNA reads TGCGCCACCCGAATCGGCGTCACGGACACTGAAGCTTTCTTT. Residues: CATRIGVTDTEAFF.

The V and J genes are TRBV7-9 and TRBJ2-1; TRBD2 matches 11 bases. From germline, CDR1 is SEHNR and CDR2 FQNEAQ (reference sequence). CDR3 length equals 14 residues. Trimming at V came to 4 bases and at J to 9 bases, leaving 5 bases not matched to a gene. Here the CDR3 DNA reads TGTGCCAGCAGCTATAGCGGGAGGGCCCCTGAGCAGTTCTTC. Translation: CASSYSGRAPEQFF.

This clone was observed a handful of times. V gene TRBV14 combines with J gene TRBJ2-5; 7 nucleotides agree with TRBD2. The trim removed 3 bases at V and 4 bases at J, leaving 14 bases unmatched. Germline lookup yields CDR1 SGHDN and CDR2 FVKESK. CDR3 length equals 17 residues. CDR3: CASSQRRILADGETQYF. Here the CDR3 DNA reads TGTGCCAGCAGCCAGAGGCGAATTCTAGCGGACGGAGAGACCCAGTACTTC.

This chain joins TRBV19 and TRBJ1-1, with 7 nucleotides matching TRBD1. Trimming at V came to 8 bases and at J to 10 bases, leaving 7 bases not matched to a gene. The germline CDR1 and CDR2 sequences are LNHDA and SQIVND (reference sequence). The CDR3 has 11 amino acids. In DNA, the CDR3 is TGTGCCAGTGGTCGACAGGGCACAGCTTTCTTT. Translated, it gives CASGRQGTAFF.

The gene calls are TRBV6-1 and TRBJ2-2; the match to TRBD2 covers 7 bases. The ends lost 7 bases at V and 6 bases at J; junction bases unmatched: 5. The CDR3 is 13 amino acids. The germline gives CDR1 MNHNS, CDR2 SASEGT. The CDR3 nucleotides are TGTGCCAGCAAGACTAGCACCCCCGGGGAGCTGTTTTTT. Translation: CASKTSTPGELFF.

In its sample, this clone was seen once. The CDR3 reads CASSIRQGAGGNEKLFF. CDR3 coding DNA: TGTGCCAGTAGTATAAGACAAGGGGCCGGTGGAAATGAAAAACTGTTTTTT. The chain recombines TRBV19 with TRBJ1-4; D may be TRBD1 (5 bases). CDR3 size: 17 residues. Between the trimmed V and J ends, which lost 2 bases and 5 bases, there was a span of 18 bases. The germline CDR1 and CDR2 sequences are LNHDA and SQIVND (reference sequence).

Here the CDR3 DNA reads TGTGCCAGTAGTATGGAAGACAAAAATCAGCCCCAGCATTTT. It codes for CASSMEDKNQPQHF. V usage is TRBV19 and J usage is TRBJ1-5, with D uncertain. CDR3 length equals 14 residues. Per germline, CDR1 LNHDA and CDR2 SQIVND (reference sequence). Between the trimmed V and J ends, which lost 3 bases and 4 bases, there was a span of 10 bases.

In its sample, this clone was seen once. In DNA form, the CDR3 reads TGTGCCAGCAGCTTAAGGGTCGGTGGAAACACCATATATTTT. Its translation is CASSLRVGGNTIYF. The chain links TRBV7-9 to TRBJ1-3; D not certain. This CDR3 is built from 14 residues. V lost 2 bases and J lost 3, with 8 bases in between. Germline V gene data show CDR1 as SEHNR and CDR2 as FQNEAQ (reference sequence).

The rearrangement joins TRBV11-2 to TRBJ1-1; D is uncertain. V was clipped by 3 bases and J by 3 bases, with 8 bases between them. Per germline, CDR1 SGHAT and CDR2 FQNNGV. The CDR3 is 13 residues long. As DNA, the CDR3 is TGTGCCAGCAGCTTTTCCAGCGACACTGAAGCTTTCTTT. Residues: CASSFSSDTEAFF.

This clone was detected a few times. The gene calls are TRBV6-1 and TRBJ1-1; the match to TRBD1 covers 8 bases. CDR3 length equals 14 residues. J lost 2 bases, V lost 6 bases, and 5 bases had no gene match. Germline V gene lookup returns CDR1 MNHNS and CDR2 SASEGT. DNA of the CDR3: TGTGCCAGCAGCCGACAGGGGATAAACACTGAAGCTTTCTTT. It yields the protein CASSRQGINTEAFF.

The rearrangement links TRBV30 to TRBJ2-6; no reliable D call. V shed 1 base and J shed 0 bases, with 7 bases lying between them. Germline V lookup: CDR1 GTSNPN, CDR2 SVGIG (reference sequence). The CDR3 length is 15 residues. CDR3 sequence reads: CAWSEWSSGANVLTF. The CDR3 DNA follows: TGTGCCTGGAGTGAATGGTCCTCTGGGGCCAACGTCCTGACTTTC. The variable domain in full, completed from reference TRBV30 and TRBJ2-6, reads SQTIHQWPATLVQPVGSPLSLECTVEGTSNPNLYWYRQAAGRGLQLLFYSVGIGQISSEVPQNLSASRPQDRQFILSSKKLLLSDSGFYLCAWSEWSSGANVLTFGAGSRLTVL.

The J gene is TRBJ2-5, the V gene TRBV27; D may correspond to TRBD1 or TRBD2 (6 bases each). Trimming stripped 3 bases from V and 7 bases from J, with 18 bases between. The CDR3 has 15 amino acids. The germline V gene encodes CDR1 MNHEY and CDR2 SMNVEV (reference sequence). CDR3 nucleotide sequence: TGTGCCAGCAGTTTCACGACACAGGGAGGCGGGACCCAGTACTTC. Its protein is CASSFTTQGGGTQYF.